Listed here are 26 T cell receptor beta chains from one sample, sequenced in a study of cytomegalovirus exposure and HLA in healthy donors. A multiplex PCR was run with 60 Vbeta primers and 13 Jbeta primers. Profiled with immunoSEQ multiplex PCR; TCRdb holds only in-frame clones, not every one. The sample has tens of thousands of clones; just over 65% are singletons. Sequenced material: PBMCs. These receptors all stem from a man younger than 40 in good health and CMV-seronegative.

This clone was recorded a few times. The chain uses TRBV2 and TRBJ2-4; 9 bases fit TRBD2. V lost 6 bases and J lost 5; bases outside the gene matches: 14. The CDR3 contains 17 residues. The germline CDR1 and CDR2 sequences are SNHLY and FYNNEI. The CDR3 coding sequence is TGTGCCAGCAGACCCCGGGTAGCGGGGGACGATGAAAACATTCAGTACTTC. Its translation: CASRPRVAGDDENIQYF.

The V gene is TRBV28, the J gene TRBJ2-7; the match to TRBD2 covers 9 bases. In germline, CDR1 is MDHEN, CDR2 SYDVKM. The CDR3 sequence is 16 residues long. Trimming removed 5 bases from V and 4 bases from J; junction bases left unmatched: 12. The CDR3 DNA reads as TGTGCCAGCAGTCCCCCCTTGGCGGGAGGGCCGTACGAGCAGTACTTC. Residues: CASSPPLAGGPYEQYF.

The rearrangement links TRBV30 to TRBJ1-5, with D possibly matching TRBD1 (5 bases). Trimming took off 5 bases at V and 0 bases at J, with 11 bases between the two ends. CDR1 is GTSNPN, CDR2 SVGIG, per germline (reference sequence). This CDR3 region has 14 residues. CDR3 sequence (DNA): TGTGCCTGGGTCCCGGGGGGTAGCAATCAGCCCCAGCATTTT. Translating it yields CAWVPGGSNQPQHF. Together with reference TRBV30 and TRBJ1-5, the CDR3 gives the full variable domain: SQTIHQWPATLVQPVGSPLSLECTVEGTSNPNLYWYRQAAGRGLQLLFYSVGIGQISSEVPQNLSASRPQDRQFILSSKKLLLSDSGFYLCAWVPGGSNQPQHFGDGTRLSIL.

The V and J genes are TRBV5-1 and TRBJ2-1; 9 bases align to TRBD2. Trimming at V came to 3 bases and at J to 9 bases, leaving 13 bases not matched to a gene. CDR1 is SGHRS and CDR2 is YFSETQ in the germline V gene. This CDR3 has 16 amino acids. As DNA, the CDR3 is TGCGCCAGCAGCTCCAAACCGGGACTAGCCCAGCCTGAGCAGTTCTTC. Its protein product is CASSSKPGLAQPEQFF.

Points on this clone: Other DNA sequences of this sample code for an identical CDR3. This chain links TRBV6-5 with TRBJ1-4, with TRBD1 identical over 11 bases. V gave up 4 bases and J gave up 14 bases; unmatched junction bases: 12. CDR1 MNHEY and CDR2 SVGAGI come from the germline V gene. The CDR3 totals 15 residues. The CDR3 DNA reads as TGTGCCAGCAGTTCACCTCGGACAGGGGGCGGGAGGCTGTTTTTT. Translated, it gives CASSSPRTGGGRLFF.

There are a few counts of this clone. The chain is built from TRBV7-9 and TRBJ2-2; D may be TRBD1 (5 bases). This CDR3 has 12 amino acids. V was trimmed by 2 bases and J by 7 bases, leaving 5 bases between them. CDR1 and CDR2 (germline): SEHNR, FQNEAQ (reference sequence). DNA for the CDR3: TGTGCCAGCAGCTTACAGGGCGGGGAGCTGTTTTTT. Translating it yields CASSLQGGELFF.

This clone came up a few times. The rearrangement uses TRBV4-1 and TRBJ1-2, with 7 bases fitting TRBD1. CDR1 and CDR2 from the germline V gene are MGHRA and YSYEKL. This CDR3 is built from 16 residues. V shed 3 bases and J 6 bases; nucleotides not matched to a gene: 13. The CDR3 sequence: CASSQAPGQRLDGYTF. CDR3 bases: TGCGCCAGCAGCCAGGCACCGGGACAGAGGTTGGATGGCTACACCTTC.

The sample holds a few counts of this clone. The chain carries TRBV7-2 and TRBJ1-1; D gene uncertain. The CDR3 extends over 12 amino acids. Germline values: CDR1 SGHTA, CDR2 FQGNSA. Trimming took 5 bases from V and 10 from J, leaving 14 bases between them. The CDR3 DNA sequence: TGTGCCAGCAGCCATTACAGTGGTGGAGCTTTCTTT. Protein sequence: CASSHYSGGAFF.

This clone was picked up one time. This chain links TRBV19 with TRBJ2-1, with TRBD2 as a possible D gene (6 bases). The germline CDR1 and CDR2 sequences are LNHDA and SQIVND (reference sequence). V was cut by 0 bases and J by 7 bases, with 7 bases left in between. This CDR3 region has 13 residues. CDR3 in amino acids: CASSIEGRNEQFF. Written as DNA, the CDR3 is TGTGCCAGTAGTATAGAGGGGAGGAATGAGCAGTTCTTC.

The chain has TRBV21-1 and TRBJ2-5; the D call of TRBD2 is as the table states it, not checked on the DNA. TRBV21-1 has pseudogene status. The CDR3 is made up of 13 amino acids. The CDR3 sequence is CASKRVGSETQYF. CDR3 DNA sequence: TGTGCCTCAAAGCGGGTAGGTTCGGAGACCCAGTACTTC.

The CDR3 loop reads CASPRLAGDYNEQFF. In DNA, the CDR3 is TGTGCCAGCCCGAGACTAGCGGGGGATTACAATGAGCAGTTCTTC. This rearrangement joins TRBV6-1 to TRBJ2-1, with 12 positions matching TRBD2. V lost 8 bases and J lost 4; bases outside the gene matches: 6. Germline-derived CDR1 and CDR2 are MNHNS and SASEGT. This CDR3 is 15 amino acids long.

This chain uses TRBV30 with TRBJ1-4; D gene unclear. With 3 bases removed from V and 5 bases from J, the gap between germline ends came to 16 bases. Germline CDR1 reads GTSNPN; CDR2 reads SVGIG (reference sequence). This CDR3 region has 15 residues. The chain's CDR3 is CAWSSPSEVNEKLFF. In nucleotides, the CDR3 is TGTGCCTGGAGCTCCCCCTCGGAGGTAAATGAAAAACTGTTTTTT.

This chain connects TRBV13 to TRBJ2-7; D might be TRBD1 (5 bases). The CDR3 has 15 amino acids. Germline assignment: CDR1 PRHDT and CDR2 FYEKMQ (reference sequence). Trimming removed 6 bases at V and 5 bases at J, with 20 bases between. For the CDR3, the DNA is TGTGCCAGCAGTACAAACCCTCACAGGTTCAACGAGCAGTACTTC. Residues: CASSTNPHRFNEQYF.

The rearrangement links TRBV7-2 to TRBJ1-3; TRBD1 matches 8 bases. The length of the CDR3 is 17 residues. Germline V gives CDR1 SGHTA, CDR2 FQGNSA. Trimming removed 2 bases from V and 4 bases from J; junction bases left unmatched: 10. The CDR3 region has the DNA TGTGCCAGCAGCTTAACCTCTGGACAGGGCGCGGGAAACACCATATATTTT. This sequence encodes CASSLTSGQGAGNTIYF.

J is TRBJ1-1 and V is TRBV4-3; no clear D. Germline V gene data show CDR1 as LGHNA and CDR2 as YSLEER. The length of the CDR3 is 13 residues. Trimming pared 1 base from V and 11 bases from J, leaving 14 bases between. CDR3 sequence (DNA): TGCGCCAGCAGCCAAGGTATAGCAGCGTATGCTTTCTTT. Translating gives CASSQGIAAYAFF.

The V call is TRBV9, the J call TRBJ1-1; D perhaps matches TRBD1 (6 bases). The CDR3 spans 14 residues. CDR1 is SGDLS and CDR2 is YYNGEE in the germline V gene. Between the trimmed V and J ends, which lost 2 bases and 0 bases, there was a span of 8 bases. The DNA for the CDR3 is TGTGCCAGCAGCGTCGGACAGTTGAACACTGAAGCTTTCTTT. Translation: CASSVGQLNTEAFF.

V is TRBV7-7 and J is TRBJ1-1; no clear D gene. Between the trimmed V and J ends, which lost 3 bases and 5 bases, there was a span of 10 bases. Germline loops: CDR1 SSHAT, CDR2 FNYEAQ (reference sequence). The CDR3 covers 13 residues. CDR3 nucleotide sequence: TGTGCCAGCAGCTTTAGTACGGGGACTGAAGCTTTCTTT. As protein: CASSFSTGTEAFF.

This chain uses TRBV5-6 with TRBJ2-6; 7 positions agree with TRBD1. Trimming at V came to 0 bases and at J to 0 bases, leaving 9 bases not matched to a gene. This CDR3 comprises 19 residues. In germline, CDR1 is SGHDT, CDR2 YYEEEE. CDR3 residues: CASSLDPDRYSSGANVLTF. CDR3 bases: TGTGCCAGCAGCTTGGATCCGGACAGGTATAGCTCTGGGGCCAACGTCCTGACTTTC.

V is TRBV7-2 and J is TRBJ2-2; maybe TRBD1 (6 bases). Germline CDR1 SGHTA, CDR2 FQGNSA. V shed 7 bases and J shed 4 bases, with 13 bases lying between them. This CDR3 spans 14 amino acids. The CDR3 DNA is TGTGCCAGCACCCCGGACAGAGTCACCGGGGAGCTGTTTTTT. It is translated as CASTPDRVTGELFF. The full variable domain, in which reference TRBV7-2 and TRBJ2-2 provide the parts outside the CDR3, is GAGVSQSPSNKVTEKGKDVELRCDPISGHTALYWYRQSLGQGLEFLIYFQGNSAPDKSGLPSDRFSAERTGGSVSTLTIQRTQQEDSAVYLCASTPDRVTGELFFGEGSRLTVL.

The rearrangement uses TRBV29-1 and TRBJ1-1, with D unclear. The CDR3 spans 13 residues. Germline-derived CDR1 and CDR2 are SQVTM and ANQGSEA. Deletions cut 6 bases from V and 6 bases from J, with 17 bases between. For the CDR3, the DNA is TGCAGCGTAACCCCGGATGAGGGCCCTGAAGCTTTCTTT. This gives the protein CSVTPDEGPEAFF. Full variable domain (missing parts from reference TRBV29-1 and TRBJ1-1): SAVISQKPSRDICQRGTSLTIQCQVDSQVTMMFWYRQQPGQSLTLIATANQGSEATYESGFVIDKFPISRPNLTFSTLTVSNMSPEDSSIYLCSVTPDEGPEAFFGQGTRLTVV.

This clone is a singleton in its sample. The rearrangement links TRBV9 to TRBJ2-7, with 7 bases fitting TRBD2. The V gene end was trimmed by 1 base and the J gene end by 3 bases; junction bases not matched to a gene: 13. The CDR3 length is 17 residues. Germline V gene lookup returns CDR1 SGDLS and CDR2 YYNGEE. The chain's CDR3 is CASSVFRSSGGVYEQYF. The CDR3 DNA sequence: TGTGCCAGCAGCGTATTCAGGTCTAGCGGAGGGGTCTACGAGCAGTACTTC.

This chain connects TRBV5-1 to TRBJ2-1; 10 bases match TRBD2. Germline CDR1 and CDR2: SGHRS and YFSETQ. V shed 6 bases, J shed 4 bases, and the junction held 13 bases outside the gene matches. This CDR3 comprises 17 residues. CDR3 in amino acids: CASMNIAGGRGYNEQFF. CDR3 in DNA: TGCGCCAGCATGAATATAGCGGGAGGTAGAGGGTACAATGAGCAGTTCTTC.

V is TRBV27 and J is TRBJ2-7, with 12 nucleotides matching TRBD1. This CDR3 has 15 residues. CDR1 MNHEY and CDR2 SMNVEV come from the germline V gene (reference sequence). Trimming at V came to 6 bases and at J to 3 bases, leaving 6 bases not matched to a gene. CDR3 amino acids: CASSSGQGALYEQYF. In nucleotides, the CDR3 is TGTGCCAGCAGCTCGGGACAGGGGGCCCTCTACGAGCAGTACTTC.

The J gene is TRBJ1-4, the V gene TRBV30; 8 bases match TRBD1. The length of the CDR3 is 14 residues. Germline V CDR1 and CDR2: GTSNPN, SVGIG (reference sequence). The junction had 4 bases not matched to a gene; V was cut back by 2 bases and J by 5 bases. This CDR3 reads CAWSPGGRNEKLFF. The CDR3 nucleotides are TGTGCCTGGAGTCCAGGGGGCCGGAATGAAAAACTGTTTTTT.

V gene TRBV5-1 combines with J gene TRBJ1-1; TRBD1 matches at 8 bases. J gave up 5 bases and V 3 bases, and 6 bases lay outside the gene matches. This CDR3 is built from 14 residues. Per germline, CDR1 SGHRS and CDR2 YFSETQ. DNA of the CDR3: TGCGCCAGCAGCTATAGACAGGGGTGGACTGAAGCTTTCTTT. Translation gives CASSYRQGWTEAFF.

V and J are TRBV27 and TRBJ2-7, with 12 nucleotides matching TRBD2. The CDR3 has 15 amino acids. CDR1 is MNHEY, CDR2 SMNVEV, per germline (reference sequence). The V and J ends lost 7 bases and 3 bases, in that order; junction bases with no gene match: 7. The CDR3 is CASTTTSGRVYEQYF. The CDR3, as DNA: TGTGCCAGCACCACGACTAGCGGGAGAGTCTACGAGCAGTACTTC.